Sequencing of this T cell receptor (beta chain) was carried out in a study of regulatory T cells in long-lasting Graves disease. This clonotype appeared many times. Time point indicated: newly diagnosed GD, antithyroid drugs for less than 3 months. PBMCs provided the RNA from which the TCR library was made. Library construction for TCR beta used iRepertoire HTBI primers and Arm-PCR of CDR3 regions. In TCRdb, the multiplex PCR reads were re-called with MiXCR into one record per CDR3 protein. Of roughly 430,000 distinct CDR3 sequences listed, 16% are singletons. In germline, CDR1 is MGHRA, CDR2 YSYEKL. Losses at the gene ends were 0 bases for V and 2 bases for J; bases not matched to a gene: 4. The CDR3 runs to 16 residues. These data were likewise used in another study, on T cells in Graves' hyperthyroidism and ophthalmopathy. As that study records: Within blood appeared most thyroid clonotypes that had expanded above 0.001. Ophthalmopathy and stable hyperthyroidism were separated by a 13 V-J model. The model forecast ophthalmopathy, anticipating it by a median around 6.4 months before onset.

The chain is built from TRBV4-1 and TRBJ2-7, with 10 bases matching TRBD2. This clonotype was sampled from a woman aged 25 to 39 with Graves disease. Source: peripheral blood mononuclear cells (PBMCs), taken at new diagnosis, from a patient treated with antithyroid drugs. CDR3 bases: TGCGCCAGCAGCCAAGACGGGACTAGCGTACCCTACGAGCAGTACTTC. It encodes CASSQDGTSVPYEQYF.